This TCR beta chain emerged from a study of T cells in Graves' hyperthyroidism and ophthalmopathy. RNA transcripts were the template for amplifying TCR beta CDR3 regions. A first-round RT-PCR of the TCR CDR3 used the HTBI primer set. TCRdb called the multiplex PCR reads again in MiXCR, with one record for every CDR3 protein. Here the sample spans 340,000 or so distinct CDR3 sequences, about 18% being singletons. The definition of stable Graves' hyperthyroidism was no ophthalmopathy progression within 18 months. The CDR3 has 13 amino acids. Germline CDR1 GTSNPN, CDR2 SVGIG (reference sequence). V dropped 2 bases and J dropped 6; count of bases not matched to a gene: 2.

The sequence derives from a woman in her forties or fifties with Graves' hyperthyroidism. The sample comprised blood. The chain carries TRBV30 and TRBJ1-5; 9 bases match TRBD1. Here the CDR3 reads CAWSKTGGQPQHF. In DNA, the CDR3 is TGTGCCTGGAGTAAGACAGGGGGTCAGCCCCAGCATTTT.